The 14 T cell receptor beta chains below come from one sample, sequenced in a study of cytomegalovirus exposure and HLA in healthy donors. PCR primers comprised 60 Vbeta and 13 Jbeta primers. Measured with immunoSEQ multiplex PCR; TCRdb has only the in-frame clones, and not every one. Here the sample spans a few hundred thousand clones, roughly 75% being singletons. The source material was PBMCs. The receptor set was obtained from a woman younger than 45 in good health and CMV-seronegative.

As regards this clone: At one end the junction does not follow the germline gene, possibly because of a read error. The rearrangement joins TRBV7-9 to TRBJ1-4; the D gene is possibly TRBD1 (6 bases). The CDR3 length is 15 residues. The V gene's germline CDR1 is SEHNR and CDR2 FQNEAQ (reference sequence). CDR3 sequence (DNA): TGTTCCAGCAGCTTAGTGGGGCAGGGGAATGAAAAACTGTTTTTT. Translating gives CSSSLVGQGNEKLFF.

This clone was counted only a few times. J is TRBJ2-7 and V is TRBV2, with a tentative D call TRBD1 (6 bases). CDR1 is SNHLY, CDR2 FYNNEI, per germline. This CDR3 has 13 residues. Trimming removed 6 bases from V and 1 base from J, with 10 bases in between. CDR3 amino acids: CASSLDRSYEQYF. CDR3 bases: TGTGCCAGCAGCCTGGACAGATCCTACGAGCAGTACTTC.

CDR3 region: CASSPGAGQVPEAFF. CDR3 coding DNA: TGTGCCAGCTCACCAGGGGCAGGGCAGGTCCCTGAAGCTTTCTTT. The V call is TRBV18, the J call TRBJ1-1; a weak D match, TRBD1 (5 bases). The CDR3 loop spans 15 amino acids. CDR1 KGHSH and CDR2 LQKENI come from the germline V gene. Trimming took 2 bases from V and 6 from J, leaving 16 bases between them.

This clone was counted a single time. CDR3 in amino acids: CASSQARDEQYF. In DNA, the CDR3 is TGCGCCAGCAGCCAAGCCAGGGACGAGCAGTACTTC. The chain has TRBV4-1 and TRBJ2-7, with a tentative D call TRBD1 (5 bases). Looked up from germline, CDR1 is MGHRA and CDR2 is YSYEKL. The CDR3 has 12 amino acids. V was cut by 1 base and J by 5 bases, with 6 bases left in between.

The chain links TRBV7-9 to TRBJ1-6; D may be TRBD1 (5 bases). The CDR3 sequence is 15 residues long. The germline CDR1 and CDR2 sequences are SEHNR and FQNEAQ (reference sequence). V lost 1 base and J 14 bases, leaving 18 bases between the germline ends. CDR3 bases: TGTGCCAGCAGCTTAGGGTCCGCAGGGAAGTTCTCCCTCCACTTT. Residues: CASSLGSAGKFSLHF.

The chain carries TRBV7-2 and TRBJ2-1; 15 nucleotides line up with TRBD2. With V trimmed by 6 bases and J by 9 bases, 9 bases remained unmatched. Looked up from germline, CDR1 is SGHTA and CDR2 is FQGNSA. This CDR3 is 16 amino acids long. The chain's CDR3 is CASSSGLAGGLSEQFF. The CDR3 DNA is TGTGCCAGCAGTTCCGGACTAGCGGGGGGGCTCAGTGAGCAGTTCTTC.

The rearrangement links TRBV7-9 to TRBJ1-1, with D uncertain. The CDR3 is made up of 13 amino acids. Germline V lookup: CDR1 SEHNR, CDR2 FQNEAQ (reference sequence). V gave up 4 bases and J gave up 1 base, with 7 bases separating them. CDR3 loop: CASSSPGNTEAFF. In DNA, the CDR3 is TGTGCCAGCAGCTCCCCAGGGAACACTGAAGCTTTCTTT.

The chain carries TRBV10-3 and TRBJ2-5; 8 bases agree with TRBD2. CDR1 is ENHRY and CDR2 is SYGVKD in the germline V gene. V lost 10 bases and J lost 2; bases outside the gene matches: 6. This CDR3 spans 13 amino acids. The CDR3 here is CATRGGTQETQYF. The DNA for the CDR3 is TGTGCCACCCGGGGGGGTACACAAGAGACCCAGTACTTC.

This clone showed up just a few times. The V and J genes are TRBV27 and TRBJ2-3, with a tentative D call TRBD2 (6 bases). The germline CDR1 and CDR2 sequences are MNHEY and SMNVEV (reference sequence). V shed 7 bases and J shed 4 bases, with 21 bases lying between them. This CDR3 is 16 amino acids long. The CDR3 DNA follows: TGTGCCAGCACCACACTCGTAGGGACTGAGGCAGATACGCAGTATTTT. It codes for CASTTLVGTEADTQYF.

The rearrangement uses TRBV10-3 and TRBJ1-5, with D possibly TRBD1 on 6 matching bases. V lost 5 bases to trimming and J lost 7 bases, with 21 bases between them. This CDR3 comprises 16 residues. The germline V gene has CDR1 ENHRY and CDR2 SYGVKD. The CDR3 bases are TGTGCCATCAGTCAGGTTTCTCTGGGGGCGCACCAGCCCCAGCATTTT. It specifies CAISQVSLGAHQPQHF.

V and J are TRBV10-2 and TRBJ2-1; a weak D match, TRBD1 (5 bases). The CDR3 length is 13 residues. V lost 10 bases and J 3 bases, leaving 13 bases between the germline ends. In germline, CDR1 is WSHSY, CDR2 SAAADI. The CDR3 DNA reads TGCGCCATTAAGGGTGACAGCTACAATGAGCAGTTCTTC. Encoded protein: CAIKGDSYNEQFF.

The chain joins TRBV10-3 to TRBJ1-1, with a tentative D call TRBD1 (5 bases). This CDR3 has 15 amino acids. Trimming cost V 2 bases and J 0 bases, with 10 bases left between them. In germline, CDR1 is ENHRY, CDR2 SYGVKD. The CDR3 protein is CAISEGTGVNTEAFF. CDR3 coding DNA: TGTGCCATCAGTGAGGGCACAGGAGTGAACACTGAAGCTTTCTTT.

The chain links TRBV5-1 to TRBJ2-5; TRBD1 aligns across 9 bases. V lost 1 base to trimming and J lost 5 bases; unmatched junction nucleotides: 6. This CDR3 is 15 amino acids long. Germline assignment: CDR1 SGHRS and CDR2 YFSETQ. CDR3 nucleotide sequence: TGCGCCAGCAGCTTGTCACAGGGGGCGCGGGAGACCCAGTACTTC. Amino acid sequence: CASSLSQGARETQYF.

The CDR3 coding sequence is TGTGCCAGCTCGTCCATACGTCCCGGGACATCGAACACCGGGGAGCTGTTTTTT. It encodes CASSSIRPGTSNTGELFF. J is TRBJ2-2 and V is TRBV18; possible D gene TRBD1, 6 bases. Germline V CDR1 and CDR2: KGHSH, LQKENI. The CDR3 length is 18 residues. The V gene lost 6 bases and the J gene lost 0 bases, with 20 bases spanning the gap.